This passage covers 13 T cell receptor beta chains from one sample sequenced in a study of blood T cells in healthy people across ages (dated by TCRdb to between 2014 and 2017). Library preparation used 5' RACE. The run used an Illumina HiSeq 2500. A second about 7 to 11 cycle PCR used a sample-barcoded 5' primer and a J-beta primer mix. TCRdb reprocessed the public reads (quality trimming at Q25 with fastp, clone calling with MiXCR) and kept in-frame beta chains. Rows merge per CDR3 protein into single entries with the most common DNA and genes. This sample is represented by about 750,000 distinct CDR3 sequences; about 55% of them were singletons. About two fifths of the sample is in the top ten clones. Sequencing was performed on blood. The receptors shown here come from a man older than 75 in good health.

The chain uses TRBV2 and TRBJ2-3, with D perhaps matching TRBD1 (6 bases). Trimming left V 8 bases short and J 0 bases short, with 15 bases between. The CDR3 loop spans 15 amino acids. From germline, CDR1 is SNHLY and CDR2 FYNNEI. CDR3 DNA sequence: TGTGCCAGCGGCCGGACAGAACCTAGCACAGATACGCAGTATTTT. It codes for CASGRTEPSTDTQYF.

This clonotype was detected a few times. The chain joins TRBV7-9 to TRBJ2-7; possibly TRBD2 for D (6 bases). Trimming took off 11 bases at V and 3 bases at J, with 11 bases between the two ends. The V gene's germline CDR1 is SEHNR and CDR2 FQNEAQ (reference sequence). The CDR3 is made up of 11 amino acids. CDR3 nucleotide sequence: TGTGCCGTGACGGAGGGCTACGAGCAGTACTTC. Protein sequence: CAVTEGYEQYF.

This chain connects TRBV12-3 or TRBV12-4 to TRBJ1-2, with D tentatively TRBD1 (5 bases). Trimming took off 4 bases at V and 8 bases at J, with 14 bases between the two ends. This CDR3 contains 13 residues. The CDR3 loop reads CASSSMDTRGYTF. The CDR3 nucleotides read TGTGCCAGCAGTTCCATGGACACTCGGGGCTACACCTTC.

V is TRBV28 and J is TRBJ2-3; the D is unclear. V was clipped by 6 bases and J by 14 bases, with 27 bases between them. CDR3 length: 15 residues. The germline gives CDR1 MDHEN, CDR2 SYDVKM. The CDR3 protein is CASSQPGPGHRYAYF. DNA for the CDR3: TGTGCCAGCAGCCAACCGGGCCCCGGGCACAGATACGCGTATTTT.

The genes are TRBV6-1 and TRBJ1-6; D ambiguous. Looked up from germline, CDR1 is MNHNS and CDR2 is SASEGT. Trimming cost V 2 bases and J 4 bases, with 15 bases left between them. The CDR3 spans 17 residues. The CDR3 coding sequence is TGTGCCAGCAGTGAATTTGCACTCACGGGATATAATTCACCCCTCCACTTT. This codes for CASSEFALTGYNSPLHF.

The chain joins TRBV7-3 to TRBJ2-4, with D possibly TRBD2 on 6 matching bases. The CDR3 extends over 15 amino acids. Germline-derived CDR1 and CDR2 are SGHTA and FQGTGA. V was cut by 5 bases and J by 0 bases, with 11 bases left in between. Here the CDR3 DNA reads TGTGCCAGCAGCCTGGGAGGCAAAGCCAAAAACATTCAGTACTTC. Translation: CASSLGGKAKNIQYF.

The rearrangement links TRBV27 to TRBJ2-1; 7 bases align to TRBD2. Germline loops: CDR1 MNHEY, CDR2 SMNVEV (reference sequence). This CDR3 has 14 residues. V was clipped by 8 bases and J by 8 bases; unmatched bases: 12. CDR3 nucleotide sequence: TGTGCCAGCTCCTCAGCGGGGTTGGGGCATGAGCAGTTCTTC. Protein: CASSSAGLGHEQFF.

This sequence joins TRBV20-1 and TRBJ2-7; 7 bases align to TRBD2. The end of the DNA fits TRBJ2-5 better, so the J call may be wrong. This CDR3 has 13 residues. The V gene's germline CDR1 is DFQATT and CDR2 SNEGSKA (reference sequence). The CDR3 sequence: CSALLAPGETQYF. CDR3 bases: TGCAGTGCTCTACTAGCGCCGGGGGAGACCCAGTACTTC.

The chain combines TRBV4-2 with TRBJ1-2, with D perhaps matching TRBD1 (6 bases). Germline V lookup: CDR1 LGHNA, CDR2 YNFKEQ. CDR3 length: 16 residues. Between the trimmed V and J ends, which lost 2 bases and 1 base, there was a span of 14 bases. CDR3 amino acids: CASSQSDRFYNYGYTF. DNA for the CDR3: TGTGCCAGCAGCCAATCGGACAGATTCTATAACTATGGCTACACCTTC.

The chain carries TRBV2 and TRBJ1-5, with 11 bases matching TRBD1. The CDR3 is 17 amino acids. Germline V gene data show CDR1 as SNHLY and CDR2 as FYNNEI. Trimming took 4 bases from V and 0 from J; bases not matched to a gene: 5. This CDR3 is CASSAGQGARSNQPQHF. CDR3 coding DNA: TGTGCCAGCAGTGCCGGACAGGGGGCCCGTAGCAATCAGCCCCAGCATTTT. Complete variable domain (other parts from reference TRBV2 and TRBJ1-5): EPEVTQTPSHQVTQMGQEVILRCVPISNHLYFYWYRQILGQKVEFLVSFYNNEISEKSEIFDDQFSVERPDGSNFTLKIRSTKLEDSAMYFCASSAGQGARSNQPQHFGDGTRLSIL.

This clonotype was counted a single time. CDR3 coding DNA: TGTGCCAGCAGTGGAGATGGGGGGGACTTCTCCTACGAGCAGTACTTC. This sequence encodes CASSGDGGDFSYEQYF. V gene TRBV2 combines with J gene TRBJ2-4; 7 bases are shared with TRBD2. The J call may be in error: the DNA end matches TRBJ2-7 better. The CDR3 has 16 amino acids. Looked up from germline, CDR1 is SNHLY and CDR2 is FYNNEI.

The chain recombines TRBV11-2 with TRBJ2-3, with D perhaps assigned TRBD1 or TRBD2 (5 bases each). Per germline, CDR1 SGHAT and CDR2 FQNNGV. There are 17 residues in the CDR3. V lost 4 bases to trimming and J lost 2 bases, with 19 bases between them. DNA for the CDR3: TGTGCCAGCAGCTACCTCCCGGGCCGAGGGGCCACAGATACGCAGTATTTT. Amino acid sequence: CASSYLPGRGATDTQYF.

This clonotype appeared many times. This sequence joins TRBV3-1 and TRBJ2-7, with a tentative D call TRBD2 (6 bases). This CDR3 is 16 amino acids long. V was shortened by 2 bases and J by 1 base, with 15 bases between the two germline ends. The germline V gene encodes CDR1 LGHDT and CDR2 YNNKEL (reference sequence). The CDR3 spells CASSQPDGRGSYEQYF. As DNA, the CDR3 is TGTGCCAGCAGCCAACCCGACGGGCGGGGATCCTACGAGCAGTACTTC.